A selection of T cell receptor beta chains follows, all from one sample in a study of Ad26.COV2.S vaccination and SARS-CoV-2 variants. The protocol was immunoSEQ multiplex PCR, while the TCRdb copy is restricted to in-frame clones and leaves out a portion. The sample lists fewer than 500,000 clones, about 90% occurring once. The sample here was peripheral blood, taken in a trial of Ad26.COV2.S vaccine versus placebo. These receptors were taken from a person aged 18-60 years who received the Ad26.COV2.S COVID-19 vaccine or a placebo. The CDR3 runs from the conserved cysteine through the conserved F or W. The D gene is left open where the match is weak. Size is stated for part of the rows, as once, few or many counts, or as a class when the clone is expanded.

cdr3_length,clone_size,d_call,v_call,j_call,cdr3_aa,cdr3_nt
15,.,TRBD2,TRBV5-4,TRBJ2-3,CASSLGTSVADTQYF,TGTGCCAGCAGCTTAGGGACTAGCGTAGCAGATACGCAGTATTTT
13,few,.,TRBV6-2/TRBV6-3,TRBJ2-3,CASSYPPRDTQYF,TGTGCCAGCAGTTACCCGCCCCGCGATACGCAGTATTTT
16,.,TRBD1,TRBV7-9,TRBJ2-1,CASSLTHRDSHNEQFF,TGTGCCAGCAGCTTGACCCACAGGGACAGCCACAATGAGCAGTTCTTC
14,.,.,TRBV28,TRBJ2-2,CASSPRDYTGELFF,TGTGCCAGCAGTCCCCGGGATTACACCGGGGAGCTGTTTTTT
18,.,TRBD2,TRBV3-1/TRBV3-2,TRBJ2-3,CASSQDRTSATSTDTQYF,TGTGCCAGCAGCCAAGATCGGACTAGCGCGACAAGCACAGATACGCAGTATTTT
12,.,.,TRBV6-5,TRBJ1-2,CASSSLNYGYTF,TGTGCCAGCAGTTCCCTAAACTATGGCTACACCTTC
16,.,TRBD2,TRBV15,TRBJ2-3,CATSRPAGSSTDTQYF,TGTGCCACCAGCAGACCAGCGGGGTCTAGCACAGATACGCAGTATTTT
13,once,TRBD1,TRBV6-5,TRBJ1-2,CASSSTGTDGYTF,TGTGCCAGCAGTAGTACAGGGACAGATGGCTACACCTTC
16,.,.,TRBV18,TRBJ1-1,CASSPPIGSGNTEAFF,TGTGCCAGCTCACCGCCGATTGGGTCAGGTAACACTGAAGCTTTCTTT
20,.,TRBD2,TRBV9,TRBJ2-1,CASSEPQGRVRTSGSNEQFF,TGTGCCAGCAGCGAACCTCAAGGCAGGGTACGGACTAGCGGGAGCAATGAGCAGTTCTTC
18,.,TRBD1,TRBV7-9,TRBJ1-3,CASSDNLGQALAGNTIYF,TGTGCCAGCAGTGATAATCTTGGACAGGCGTTGGCTGGAAACACCATATATTTT
13,once,.,TRBV19,TRBJ2-7,CASSPGESYEQYF,TGTGCCAGTAGTCCCGGAGAGTCCTACGAGCAGTACTTC
13,.,.,TRBV12-3/TRBV12-4,TRBJ2-7,CASSPRTFYEQYF,TGTGCCAGCAGTCCCCGGACGTTCTACGAGCAGTACTTC
12,.,.,TRBV13,TRBJ2-1,CASSLAYNEQFF,TGTGCCAGCAGCTTAGCCTACAATGAGCAGTTCTTC
14,.,.,TRBV6-5,TRBJ2-2,CASGLGQQNGELFF,TGTGCCAGCGGCCTCGGGCAGCAGAACGGGGAGCTGTTTTTT
14,.,TRBD1,TRBV10-3,TRBJ2-7,CAISDGDRDHEQYF,TGTGCCATCAGTGATGGGGACAGGGATCACGAGCAGTACTTC
17,.,TRBD2,TRBV15,TRBJ2-7,CATSRDGGVSGRYEQYF,TGTGCCACCAGCAGAGATGGCGGTGTTAGCGGGAGATACGAGCAGTACTTC
13,.,.,TRBV5-4,TRBJ2-1,CASSLVDYNEQFF,TGTGCCAGCAGCTTGGTCGACTACAATGAGCAGTTCTTC
18,.,.,TRBV27,TRBJ2-5,CASSTRMPSASFQETQYF,TGTGCCAGCAGCACCCGCATGCCTAGCGCCAGTTTCCAAGAGACCCAGTACTTC
14,.,TRBD2,TRBV11-2,TRBJ2-7,CASRGGVTSPEQYF,TGTGCCAGCAGGGGGGGGGTGACTAGCCCCGAGCAGTACTTC
14,.,TRBD1,TRBV18,TRBJ1-4,CASSPQGANEKLFF,TGTGCCAGCTCGCCACAGGGGGCTAATGAAAAACTGTTTTTT
19,.,.,TRBV27,TRBJ2-7,CASSLWIYVRDSDSYEQYF,TGTGCCAGCAGTTTATGGATTTATGTTCGAGACTCGGACTCCTACGAGCAGTACTTC
15,.,TRBD1,TRBV2,TRBJ1-4,CASSAGTGSNEKLFF,TGTGCCAGCAGTGCCGGGACAGGGTCTAATGAAAAACTGTTTTTT
15,.,.,TRBV18,TRBJ2-6,CASSPLETGANVLTF,TGTGCCAGCTCACCATTGGAGACTGGGGCCAACGTCCTGACTTTC
16,.,TRBD2,TRBV4-2,TRBJ2-2,CASSQTGTSGRRELFF,TGTGCCAGCAGCCAGACCGGGACTAGCGGGAGAAGGGAGCTGTTTTTT
15,.,.,TRBV7-2,TRBJ2-1,CASSSRGTQPGEQFF,TGTGCCAGCAGCTCCCGCGGGACCCAACCGGGGGAGCAGTTCTTC
15,.,.,TRBV9,TRBJ2-2,CASSVEGTGTGELFF,TGTGCCAGCAGCGTGGAGGGGACGGGCACCGGGGAGCTGTTTTTT
14,.,.,TRBV7-9,TRBJ2-5,CASSLAGGSETQYF,TGTGCCAGCAGCTTAGCAGGAGGCTCGGAGACCCAGTACTTC
18,.,TRBD2,TRBV27,TRBJ2-5,CASSLRPTITSGRVPQYF,TGTGCCAGCAGTTTAAGGCCCACAATTACTAGCGGGAGGGTGCCCCAGTACTTC
17,.,TRBD1,TRBV7-2,TRBJ1-2,CASSVTGGAPSNYGYTF,TGTGCCAGCAGCGTCACAGGGGGCGCTCCTTCTAACTATGGCTACACCTTC
15,.,.,TRBV6-2/TRBV6-3,TRBJ1-5,CASSYLSWPNQPQHF,TGTGCCAGCAGTTACCTCAGTTGGCCTAATCAGCCCCAGCATTTT
17,.,.,TRBV28,TRBJ2-7,CASSSGPLAFFSYEQYF,TGTGCCAGCAGTTCAGGGCCCCTAGCCTTTTTCTCCTACGAGCAGTACTTC
16,.,.,TRBV24-1,TRBJ2-5,CATSAPSGGGRETQYF,TGTGCCACCAGTGCCCCATCCGGTGGGGGGCGAGAGACCCAGTACTTC
17,.,TRBD1,TRBV9,TRBJ2-1,CASSPRQGAPRRNEQFF,TGTGCCAGCAGCCCTCGACAGGGTGCACCTCGGCGCAATGAGCAGTTCTTC
16,.,TRBD2,TRBV18,TRBJ2-1,CASSPPIAGAYNEQFF,TGTGCCAGCTCACCTCCTATAGCGGGAGCCTACAATGAGCAGTTCTTC
15,.,.,TRBV9,TRBJ2-3,CASSVGIGGSDTQYF,TGTGCCAGCAGCGTAGGCATTGGAGGTTCAGATACGCAGTATTTT
18,.,.,TRBV7-9,TRBJ2-2,CASSLDSPGLHLPGELFF,TGTGCCAGCAGCTTGGATTCGCCGGGACTCCATTTACCCGGGGAGCTGTTTTTT
15,once,.,TRBV28,TRBJ1-3,CASSFRGRIGNTIYF,TGTGCCAGCAGTTTCAGGGGTAGGATTGGAAACACCATATATTTT
16,.,.,TRBV4-1,TRBJ1-5,CASSLRLGGLGQPQHF,TGCGCCAGCAGCCTTCGGCTCGGGGGGCTGGGACAGCCCCAGCATTTT
13,once,.,TRBV27,TRBJ2-7,CASSPTSSYEQYF,TGTGCCAGCAGCCCCACAAGCTCCTACGAGCAGTACTTC
16,.,.,TRBV5-3,TRBJ2-7,CARSLVWPRSVGEQYF,TGTGCCAGAAGCTTGGTCTGGCCCAGAAGCGTGGGGGAGCAGTACTTC